This T cell receptor (beta chain) was captured by sequencing in a study of vaccination and CD4 T cells after COVID-19. Study background: Mild disease affected 10 or so convalescent patients and severe disease one, all SARS-CoV-2 positive by nasal swab PCR.

In regard to this clonotype: The antigen is unknown.

Specified treatment: roughly 10-day PBMC culture with coronavirus spike peptide pools or control peptides (ViraFEST assay). Using peptide pools, antigen-specific T cells were expanded in ViraFEST before TCRs were sequenced. Some 2.2 million PBMCs were grown per well alongside about 10 IU/ml IL-2 and approximately 9.8 ug/ml peptide pools. The V gene lost 2 bases and the J gene lost 1 base, with 5 bases spanning the gap. The CDR3 runs to 13 residues. CDR1 and CDR2 from the germline V gene are DFQATT and SNEGSKA (reference sequence). The Oncomine TCR Beta short-read assay sequenced DNA from cultured CD4+ T cells. Cultures of CD4+ T cells served as the source for extracting genomic DNA. TCRdb reprocessed the PCR reads via MiXCR and lists one record per CDR3 protein. This table has around 4,800 distinct CDR3 sequences, roughly 75% appearing once.

This receptor was identified in a human donor who had recovered from COVID-19. The chain uses TRBV20-1 and TRBJ2-2; no reliable D call. The specimen was CD4+ T cells from blood, cultured in vitro. CDR3 sequence (DNA): TGCAGTGCTAGACTATGGAACACCGGGGAGCTGTTTTTT. Translating gives CSARLWNTGELFF.